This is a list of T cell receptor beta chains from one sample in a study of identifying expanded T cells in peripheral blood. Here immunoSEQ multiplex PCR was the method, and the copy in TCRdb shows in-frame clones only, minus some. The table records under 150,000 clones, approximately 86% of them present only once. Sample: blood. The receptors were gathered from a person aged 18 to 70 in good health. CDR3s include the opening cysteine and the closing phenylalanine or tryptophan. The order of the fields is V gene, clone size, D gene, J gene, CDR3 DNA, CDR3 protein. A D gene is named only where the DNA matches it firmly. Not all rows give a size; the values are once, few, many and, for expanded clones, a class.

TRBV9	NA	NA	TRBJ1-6	TGTGCCAGCAGCGTAGCTGGCAGGCCTCATAATTCACCCCTCCACTTT	CASSVAGRPHNSPLHF
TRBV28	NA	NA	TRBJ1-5	TGTGCCAGCAGTTGGACGGCTCGCAATCAGCCCCAGCATTTT	CASSWTARNQPQHF
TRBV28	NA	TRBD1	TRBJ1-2	TGTGCCAGCAGTTTATCTTTAAGGGACAGGGTGACCTATGGCTACACCTTC	CASSLSLRDRVTYGYTF
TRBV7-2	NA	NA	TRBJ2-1	TGTGCCAGCAGCTCTCCTTTGAGGATCAATGAGCAGTTCTTC	CASSSPLRINEQFF
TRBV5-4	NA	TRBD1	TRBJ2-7	TGTGCCAGCAGCTTGGGGTCCCCCCAGGGGGCCTACGAGCAGTACTTC	CASSLGSPQGAYEQYF
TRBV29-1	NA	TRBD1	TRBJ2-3	TGCAGCGTCACGACAGGGGGCACAGATACGCAGTATTTT	CSVTTGGTDTQYF
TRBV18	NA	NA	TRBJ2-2	TGTGCCAGCTCGCTTAGCGCCACCGGGGAGCTGTTTTTT	CASSLSATGELFF
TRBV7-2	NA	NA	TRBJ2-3	TGTGCCAGCAGCTCCCGGGGTCCATGGGATACGCAGTATTTT	CASSSRGPWDTQYF
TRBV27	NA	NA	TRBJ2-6	TGTGCCAGTACGAGGGGTGCCGGGGCCAACGTCCTGACTTTC	CASTRGAGANVLTF
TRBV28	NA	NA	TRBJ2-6	TGTGCCAGCAGTTTAGGACAGCCGTCTCTCGGGGCCAACGTCCTGACTTTC	CASSLGQPSLGANVLTF
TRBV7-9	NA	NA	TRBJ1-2	TGTGCCAGCAGCTGGCAAAGGGACGGAGCTAAAGGCTACACCTTC	CASSWQRDGAKGYTF
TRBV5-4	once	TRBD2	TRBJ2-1	TGTGCCAGCGGACTAGCTTCCTACAATGAGCAGTTCTTC	CASGLASYNEQFF
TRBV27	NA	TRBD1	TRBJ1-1	TGTGCCAGCAGTATCACAGGGGGCACGGTGGAGACTGAAGCTTTCTTT	CASSITGGTVETEAFF
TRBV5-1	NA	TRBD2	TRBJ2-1	TGCGCCAGCAGCTTGGTGGCTAGCGGTAACAATGAGCAGTTCTTC	CASSLVASGNNEQFF
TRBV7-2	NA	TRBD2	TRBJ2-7	TGTGCCAGCAGCTTATTACTAGCGGGTAACGAGCAGTACTTC	CASSLLLAGNEQYF
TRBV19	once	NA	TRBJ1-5	TGTGCCAGTAGCCTGGACAGTTATCAGCCCCAGCATTTT	CASSLDSYQPQHF
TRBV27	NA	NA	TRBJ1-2	TGTGCCAGCAGTTTAGAGGGGTCCTATGGCTACACCTTC	CASSLEGSYGYTF
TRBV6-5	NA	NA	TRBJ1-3	TGTGCCAGCAGTTACGATGTACGTGGAAACACCATATATTTT	CASSYDVRGNTIYF
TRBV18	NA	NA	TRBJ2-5	TGTGCCAGCTCACCTGGGACAATCCAAGAGACCCAGTACTTC	CASSPGTIQETQYF
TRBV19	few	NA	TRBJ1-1	TGTGCCAGTAGAGGCAAAGTAGGGAACACTGAAGCTTTCTTT	CASRGKVGNTEAFF
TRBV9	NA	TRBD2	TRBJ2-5	TGTGCCAGCAGCGTAATGGCGGGAGGAGGGGAGACCCAGTACTTC	CASSVMAGGGETQYF
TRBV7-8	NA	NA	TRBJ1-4	TGTGCCAGCAGCTCTGGACCGAATGAAAAACTGTTTTTT	CASSSGPNEKLFF